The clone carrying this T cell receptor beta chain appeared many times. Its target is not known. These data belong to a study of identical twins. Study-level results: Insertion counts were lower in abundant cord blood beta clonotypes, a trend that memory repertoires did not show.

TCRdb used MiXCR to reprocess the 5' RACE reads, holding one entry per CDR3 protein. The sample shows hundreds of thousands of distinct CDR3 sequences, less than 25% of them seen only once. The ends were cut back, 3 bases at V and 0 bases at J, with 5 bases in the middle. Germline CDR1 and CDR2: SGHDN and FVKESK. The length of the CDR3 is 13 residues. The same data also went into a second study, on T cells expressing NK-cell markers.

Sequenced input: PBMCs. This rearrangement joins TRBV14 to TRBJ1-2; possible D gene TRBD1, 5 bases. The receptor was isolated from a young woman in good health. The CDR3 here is CASSQGANYGYTF. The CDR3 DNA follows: TGTGCCAGCAGCCAGGGGGCTAACTATGGCTACACCTTC.